This TCR beta chain is from a study of blood T cells in healthy people across ages. Study-level results: Roughly linearly, TCR beta diversity per million T cells fell as age increased.

Each donor was a healthy Caucasian individual from Russia, aged roughly 6 to 90. Per sample, no less than 5.5 micrograms of total RNA were extracted. With regard to this clonotype: The antigen is unknown.

Together with a sample-barcoded 5' primer, a J-beta primer mix was included in a second PCR lasting about 6 to 11 cycles. Each CDR3 protein gets one entry after TCRdb re-called the 5' RACE reads with MiXCR. The data hold 1.5 million or so distinct CDR3 sequences, with 42% observed a single time. The clonotype originates from a woman between 18 and 29 years old in good health. Sequenced input: blood.

The CDR3 sequence is CAWLRSEAFF. For the CDR3, the DNA is TGTGCCTGGTTACGGTCTGAAGCTTTCTTT. This chain uses TRBV30 with TRBJ1-1; no reliable D call. In germline, CDR1 is GTSNPN, CDR2 SVGIG (reference sequence). Trimming took 5 bases from V and 6 from J, leaving 7 bases between them. The CDR3 contains 10 residues. The complete variable domain, with remaining parts taken from reference TRBV30 and TRBJ1-1, reads SQTIHQWPATLVQPVGSPLSLECTVEGTSNPNLYWYRQAAGRGLQLLFYSVGIGQISSEVPQNLSASRPQDRQFILSSKKLLLSDSGFYLCAWLRSEAFFGQGTRLTVV.